This T cell receptor beta chain appears in the sequencing data of a study of control samples from healthy donors and cancer patients. CDR3 size: 14 residues. The germline V gene encodes CDR1 SGHAT and CDR2 FQNNGV. Trimming pared 3 bases from V and 0 bases from J, leaving 8 bases between. TCRdb's table, derived via immunoSEQ multiplex PCR, lists solely in-frame clones and lacks some. This table holds 90,000 or so clones, approximately 90% found once. Sequencing used blood. The origin of this receptor is a woman aged 45 to 65 in good health. The rearrangement links TRBV11-2 to TRBJ1-1, with a possible D match to TRBD1 (5 bases). CDR3 nucleotide sequence: TGTGCCAGCAGCTTGGACATGATGAACACTGAAGCTTTCTTT. Amino acid sequence: CASSLDMMNTEAFF.